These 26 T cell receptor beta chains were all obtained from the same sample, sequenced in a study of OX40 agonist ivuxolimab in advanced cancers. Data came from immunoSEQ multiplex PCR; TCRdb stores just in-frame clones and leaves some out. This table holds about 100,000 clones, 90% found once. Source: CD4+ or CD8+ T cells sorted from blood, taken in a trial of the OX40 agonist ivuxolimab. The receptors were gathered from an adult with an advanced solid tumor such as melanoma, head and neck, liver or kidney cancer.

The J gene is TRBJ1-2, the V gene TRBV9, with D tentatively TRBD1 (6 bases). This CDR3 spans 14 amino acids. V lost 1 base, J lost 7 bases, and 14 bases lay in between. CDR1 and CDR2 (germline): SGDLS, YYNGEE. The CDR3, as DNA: TGTGCCAGCAGCGTACTTACAGGGCGTGGTGGCTACACCTTC. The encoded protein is CASSVLTGRGGYTF.

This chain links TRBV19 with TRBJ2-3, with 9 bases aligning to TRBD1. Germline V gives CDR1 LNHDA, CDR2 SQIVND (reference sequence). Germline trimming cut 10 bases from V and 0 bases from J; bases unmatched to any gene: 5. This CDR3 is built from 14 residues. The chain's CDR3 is CATRQGVSTDTQYF. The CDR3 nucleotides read TGTGCCACCCGACAGGGGGTCAGCACAGATACGCAGTATTTT.

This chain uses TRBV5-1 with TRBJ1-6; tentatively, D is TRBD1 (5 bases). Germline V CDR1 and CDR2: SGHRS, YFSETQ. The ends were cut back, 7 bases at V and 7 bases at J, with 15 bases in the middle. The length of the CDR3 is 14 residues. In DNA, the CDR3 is TGCGCCAGCCGGGGCGGGCGCGGGAATTCACCCCTCCACTTT. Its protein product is CASRGGRGNSPLHF.

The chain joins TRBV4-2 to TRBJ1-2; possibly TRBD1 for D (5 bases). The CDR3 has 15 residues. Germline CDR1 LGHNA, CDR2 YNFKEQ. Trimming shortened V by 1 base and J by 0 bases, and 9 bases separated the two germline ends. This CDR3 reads CASSQVIGANYGYTF. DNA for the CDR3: TGTGCCAGCAGCCAAGTAATAGGGGCTAACTATGGCTACACCTTC.

CDR3: CASSSPAGGVSYNEQFF. Here the CDR3 DNA reads TGTGCCAGCAGTTCGCCCGCGGGGGGGGTCTCCTACAATGAGCAGTTCTTC. This chain uses TRBV28 with TRBJ2-1, with 9 bases matching TRBD2. Losses at the gene ends were 4 bases for V and 0 bases for J; bases not matched to a gene: 7. The CDR3 loop spans 17 amino acids. Germline values: CDR1 MDHEN, CDR2 SYDVKM. Together with reference TRBV28 and TRBJ2-1, the CDR3 gives the full variable domain: DVKVTQSSRYLVKRTGEKVFLECVQDMDHENMFWYRQDPGLGLRLIYFSYDVKMKEKGDIPEGYSVSREKKERFSLILESASTNQTSMYLCASSSPAGGVSYNEQFFGPGTRLTVL.

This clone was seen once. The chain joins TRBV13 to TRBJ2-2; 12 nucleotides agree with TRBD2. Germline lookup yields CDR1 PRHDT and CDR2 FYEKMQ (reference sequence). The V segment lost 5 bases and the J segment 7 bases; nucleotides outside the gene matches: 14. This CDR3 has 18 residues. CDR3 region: CASSVRRLAGDGGGELFF. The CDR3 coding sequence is TGTGCCAGCAGCGTGCGGAGACTAGCGGGAGACGGAGGCGGGGAGCTGTTTTTT.

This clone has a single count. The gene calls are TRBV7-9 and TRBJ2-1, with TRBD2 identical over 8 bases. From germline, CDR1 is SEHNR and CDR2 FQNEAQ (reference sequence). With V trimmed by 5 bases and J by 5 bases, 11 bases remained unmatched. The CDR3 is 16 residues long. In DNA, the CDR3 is TGTGCCAGCAGCCAACCGGGACTAGGGCATAACAATGAGCAGTTCTTC. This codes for CASSQPGLGHNNEQFF.

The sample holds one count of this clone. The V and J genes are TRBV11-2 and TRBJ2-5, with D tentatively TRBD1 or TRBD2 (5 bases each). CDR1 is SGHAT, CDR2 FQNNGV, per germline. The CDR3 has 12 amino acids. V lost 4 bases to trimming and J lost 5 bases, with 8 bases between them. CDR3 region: CASSYWGETQYF. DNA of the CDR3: TGTGCCAGCAGCTATTGGGGGGAGACCCAGTACTTC. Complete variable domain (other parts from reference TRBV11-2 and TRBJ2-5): EAGVAQSPRYKIIEKRQSVAFWCNPISGHATLYWYQQILGQGPKLLIQFQNNGVVDDSQLPKDRFSAERLKGVDSTLKIQPAKLEDSAVYLCASSYWGETQYFGPGTRLLVL.

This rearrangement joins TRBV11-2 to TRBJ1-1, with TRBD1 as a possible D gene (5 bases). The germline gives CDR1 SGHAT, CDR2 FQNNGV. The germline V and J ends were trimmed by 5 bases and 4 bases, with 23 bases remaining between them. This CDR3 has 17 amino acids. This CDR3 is CASSRLGEGVVGTEAFF. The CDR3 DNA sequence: TGTGCCAGCAGCAGGTTAGGGGAAGGGGTGGTGGGCACTGAAGCTTTCTTT.

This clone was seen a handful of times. In DNA form, the CDR3 reads TGTGCCAGCTCACCTATCGAAGGGGATACGCAGTATTTT. It encodes CASSPIEGDTQYF. This chain joins TRBV18 and TRBJ2-3; no clear D gene. The CDR3 has 13 residues. Trimming left V 3 bases short and J 6 bases short, with 10 bases between. Germline V gene data show CDR1 as KGHSH and CDR2 as LQKENI.

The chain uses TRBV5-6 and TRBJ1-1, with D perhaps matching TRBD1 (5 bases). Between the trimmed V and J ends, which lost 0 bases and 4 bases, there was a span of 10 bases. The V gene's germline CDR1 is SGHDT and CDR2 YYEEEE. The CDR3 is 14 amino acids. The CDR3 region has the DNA TGTGCCAGCAGCTTGGGGTGGGGGGGCACTGAAGCTTTCTTT. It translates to CASSLGWGGTEAFF.

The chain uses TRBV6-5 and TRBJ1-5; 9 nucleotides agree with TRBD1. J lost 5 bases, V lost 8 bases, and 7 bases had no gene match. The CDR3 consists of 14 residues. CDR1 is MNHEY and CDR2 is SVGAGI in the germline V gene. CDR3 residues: CASRPGQGHQPQHF. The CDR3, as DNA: TGTGCCAGCCGACCAGGACAGGGGCATCAGCCCCAGCATTTT.

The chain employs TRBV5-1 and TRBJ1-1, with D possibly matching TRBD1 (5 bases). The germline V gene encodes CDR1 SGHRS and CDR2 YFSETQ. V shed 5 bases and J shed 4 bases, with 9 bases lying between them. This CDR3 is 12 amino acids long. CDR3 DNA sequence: TGCGCCAGCAGTTCAGGGCTCACTGAAGCTTTCTTT. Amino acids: CASSSGLTEAFF.

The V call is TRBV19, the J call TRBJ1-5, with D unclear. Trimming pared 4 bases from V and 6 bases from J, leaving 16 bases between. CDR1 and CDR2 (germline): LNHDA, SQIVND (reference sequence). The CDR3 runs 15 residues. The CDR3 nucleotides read TGTGCCAGTAGTACCGAACCCATCGGGGTTCAGCCCCAGCATTTT. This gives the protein CASSTEPIGVQPQHF.

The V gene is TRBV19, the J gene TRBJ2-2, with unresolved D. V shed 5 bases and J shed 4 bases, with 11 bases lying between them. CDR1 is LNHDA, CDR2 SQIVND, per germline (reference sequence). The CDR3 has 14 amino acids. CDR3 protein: CASSLPSVTGELFF. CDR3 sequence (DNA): TGTGCCAGTAGTTTACCGTCCGTCACCGGGGAGCTGTTTTTT.

CDR3 protein: CASRTEVGTDTQYF. Written as DNA, the CDR3 is TGTGCCAGTAGAACGGAGGTAGGCACAGATACGCAGTATTTT. This chain joins TRBV6-1 and TRBJ2-3, with D perhaps TRBD2 (5 bases). The CDR3 contains 14 residues. V dropped 9 bases and J dropped 1 base, with 14 bases sitting between them. CDR1 is MNHNS, CDR2 SASEGT, per germline.

The CDR3 spells CASSPYLPGELFF. For the CDR3, the DNA is TGTGCCAGCAGCCCATACCTTCCCGGGGAGCTGTTTTTT. V gene TRBV7-9 combines with J gene TRBJ2-2, with D unresolved. V was clipped by 5 bases and J by 6 bases, with 10 bases between them. Germline-derived CDR1 and CDR2 are SEHNR and FQNEAQ (reference sequence). The CDR3 sequence is 13 residues long.

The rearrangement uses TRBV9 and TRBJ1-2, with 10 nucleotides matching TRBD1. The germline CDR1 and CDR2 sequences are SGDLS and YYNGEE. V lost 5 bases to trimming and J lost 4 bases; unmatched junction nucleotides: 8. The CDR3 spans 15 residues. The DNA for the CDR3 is TGTGCCAGCAGTGTGGGACAGGGGTCGATCTATGGCTACACCTTC. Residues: CASSVGQGSIYGYTF.

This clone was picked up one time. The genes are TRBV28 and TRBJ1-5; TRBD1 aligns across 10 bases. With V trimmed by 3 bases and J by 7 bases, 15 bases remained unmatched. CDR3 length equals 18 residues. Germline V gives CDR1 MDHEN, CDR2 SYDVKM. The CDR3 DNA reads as TGTGCCAGCAGTTTCCGAACTCGCCTGGGACAGGGGAGACAGCCCCAGCATTTT. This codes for CASSFRTRLGQGRQPQHF. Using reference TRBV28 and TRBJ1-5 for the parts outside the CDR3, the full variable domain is DVKVTQSSRYLVKRTGEKVFLECVQDMDHENMFWYRQDPGLGLRLIYFSYDVKMKEKGDIPEGYSVSREKKERFSLILESASTNQTSMYLCASSFRTRLGQGRQPQHFGDGTRLSIL.

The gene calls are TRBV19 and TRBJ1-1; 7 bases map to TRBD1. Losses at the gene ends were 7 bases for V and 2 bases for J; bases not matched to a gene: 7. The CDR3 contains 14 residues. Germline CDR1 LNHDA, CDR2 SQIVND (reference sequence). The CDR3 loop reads CASINTGANTEAFF. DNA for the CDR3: TGTGCCAGTATCAATACAGGGGCCAACACTGAAGCTTTCTTT.

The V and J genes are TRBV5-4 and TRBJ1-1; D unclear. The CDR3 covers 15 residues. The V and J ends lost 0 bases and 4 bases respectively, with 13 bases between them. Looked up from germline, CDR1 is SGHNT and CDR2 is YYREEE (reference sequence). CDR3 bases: TGTGCCAGCAGCTTGGCCCAGGAAAGGTCCACTGAAGCTTTCTTT. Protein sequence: CASSLAQERSTEAFF.

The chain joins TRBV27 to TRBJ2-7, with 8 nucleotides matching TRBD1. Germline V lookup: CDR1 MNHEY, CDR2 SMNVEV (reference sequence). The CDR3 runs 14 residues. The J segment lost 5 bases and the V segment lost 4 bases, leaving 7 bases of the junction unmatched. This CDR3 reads CASSWTGRRDEQYF. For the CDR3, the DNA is TGTGCCAGCAGTTGGACAGGGAGACGAGACGAGCAGTACTTC.

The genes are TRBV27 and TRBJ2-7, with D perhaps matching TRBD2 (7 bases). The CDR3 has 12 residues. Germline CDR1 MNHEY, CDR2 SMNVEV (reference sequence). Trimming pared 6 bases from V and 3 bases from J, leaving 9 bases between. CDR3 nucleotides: TGTGCCAGCAGAAGGGGGGGCTACGAGCAGTACTTC. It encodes CASRRGGYEQYF.

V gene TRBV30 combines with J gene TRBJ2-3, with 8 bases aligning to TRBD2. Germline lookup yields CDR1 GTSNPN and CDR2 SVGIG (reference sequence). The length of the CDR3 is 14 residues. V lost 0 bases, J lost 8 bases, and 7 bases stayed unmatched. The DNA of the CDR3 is TGTGCCTGGAGTGTACGGGGGGGGCGTAGTACGCAGTATTTT. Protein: CAWSVRGGRSTQYF.

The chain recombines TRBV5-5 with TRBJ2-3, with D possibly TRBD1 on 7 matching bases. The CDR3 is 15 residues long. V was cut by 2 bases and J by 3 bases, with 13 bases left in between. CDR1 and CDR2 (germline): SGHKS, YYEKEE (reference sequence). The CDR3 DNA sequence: TGTGCCAGCAGCTTACCTCAGGGGGGTACAGATACGCAGTATTTT. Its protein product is CASSLPQGGTDTQYF.

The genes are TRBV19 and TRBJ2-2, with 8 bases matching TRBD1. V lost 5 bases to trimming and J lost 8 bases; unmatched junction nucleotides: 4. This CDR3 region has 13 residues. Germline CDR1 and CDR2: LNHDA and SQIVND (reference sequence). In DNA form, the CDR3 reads TGTGCCAGTAGTGGACAGGGACGTGGGGAGCTGTTTTTT. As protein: CASSGQGRGELFF.